This TCR beta chain was retrieved from a study of cytomegalovirus exposure and HLA in healthy donors. Between the trimmed V and J ends, which lost 4 bases and 5 bases, there was a span of 24 bases. The germline V gene encodes CDR1 SGHAT and CDR2 FQNNGV. CDR3 length equals 18 residues. Details on this clone: No antigen is known for it.

Vbeta (60) and Jbeta (13) primers were used in the PCR. Repertoires were generated with immunoSEQ multiplex PCR, while TCRdb's copy carries only in-frame clones and drops some. This specimen shows roughly 80,000 clones; the ten leading clones hold approximately 13%. Among the donors, all were healthy bone marrow donors. The study's findings and limits: Despite most TCR sequences being rare, some public TCRs occurred in many donors. TCR beta chain V- and J-gene trimming was linked, in a later analysis, to a missense variant in DCLRE1C.

The chain employs TRBV11-2 and TRBJ2-1; weak D call: TRBD2 (6 bases). The sequencing sample was made of PBMCs. The TCR originated in a man aged 50-59 years in good health and CMV-seropositive. CDR3 DNA: TGTGCCAGCAGCTCCCTCAAAAGCGGGCCCTCTTCCGACAATGAGCAGTTCTTC. It codes for CASSSLKSGPSSDNEQFF. Looking up the rest from reference TRBV11-2 and TRBJ2-1 gives the full variable domain: EAGVAQSPRYKIIEKRQSVAFWCNPISGHATLYWYQQILGQGPKLLIQFQNNGVVDDSQLPKDRFSAERLKGVDSTLKIQPAKLEDSAVYLCASSSLKSGPSSDNEQFFGPGTRLTVL.